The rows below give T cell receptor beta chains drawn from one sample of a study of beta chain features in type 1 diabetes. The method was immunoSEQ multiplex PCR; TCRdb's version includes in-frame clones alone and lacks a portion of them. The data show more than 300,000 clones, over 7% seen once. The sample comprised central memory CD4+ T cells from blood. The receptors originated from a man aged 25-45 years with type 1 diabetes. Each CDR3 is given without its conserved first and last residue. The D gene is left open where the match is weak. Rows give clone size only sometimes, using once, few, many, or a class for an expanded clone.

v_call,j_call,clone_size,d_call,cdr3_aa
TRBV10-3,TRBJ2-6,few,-,AISAGRYSGANVLT
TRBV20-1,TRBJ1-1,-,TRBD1,SARQGVMAF
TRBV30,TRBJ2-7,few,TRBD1,AWSATGQAKQY
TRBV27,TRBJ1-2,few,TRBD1,ASSSNRGYYGYT
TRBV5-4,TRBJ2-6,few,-,ASSFPGRGGANVLT
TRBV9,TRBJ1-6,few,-,ASSRTSYNSPLH
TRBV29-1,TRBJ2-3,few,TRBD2,SGSLSGGGTDTQY
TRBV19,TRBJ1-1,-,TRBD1,ASTVTGGGEAF
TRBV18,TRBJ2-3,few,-,ASSLAGGGSTDTQY
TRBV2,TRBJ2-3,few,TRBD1,ASSEGTGDTQY
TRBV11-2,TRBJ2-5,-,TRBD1,ASSYQGTVGETQY
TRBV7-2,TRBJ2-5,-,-,ASSLSSAETQY
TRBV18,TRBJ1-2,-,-,ASSRTDNYGYT
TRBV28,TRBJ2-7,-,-,ASRPASGSGYEQY
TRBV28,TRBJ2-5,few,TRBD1,ASRLAGQGARETQY
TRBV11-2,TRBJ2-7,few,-,ASSLVGPQY
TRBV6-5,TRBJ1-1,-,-,ASRDHRPLNTEAF
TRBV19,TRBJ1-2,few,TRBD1,ASSPTGDYGYT
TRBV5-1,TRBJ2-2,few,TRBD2,ASSRLAGDTGELF
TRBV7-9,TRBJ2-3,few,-,ASSLTEDTQY
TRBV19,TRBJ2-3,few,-,ASSFRETDTQY
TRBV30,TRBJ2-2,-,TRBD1,AWAPGTGVTGELF
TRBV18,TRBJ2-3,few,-,ASSWGDTQY
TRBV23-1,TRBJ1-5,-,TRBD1,ASRHRGVNQPQH
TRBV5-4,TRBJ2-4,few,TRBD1,ASSSKGQSVKNIQY
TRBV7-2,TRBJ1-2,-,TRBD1,ASSPRRDSYGYT
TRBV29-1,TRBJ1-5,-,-,SVTGRRKSNQPQH
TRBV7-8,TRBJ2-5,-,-,ASSLGFLETQY
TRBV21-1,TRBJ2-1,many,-,ASSNNRGVSNEQF
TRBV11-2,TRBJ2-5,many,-,ASSSQRETQY
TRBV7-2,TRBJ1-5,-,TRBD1,ASSYTGGTGQPQH
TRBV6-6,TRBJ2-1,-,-,ASSYIGEQF
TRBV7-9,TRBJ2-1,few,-,ASSSSGVSYNEQF
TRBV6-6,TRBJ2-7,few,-,ASGTITYEQY
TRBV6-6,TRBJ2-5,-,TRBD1,ASRRTGTGQETQY
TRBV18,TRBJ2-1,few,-,ASSPSVRGSNEQF
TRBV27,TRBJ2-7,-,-,ASSFVATRYEQY
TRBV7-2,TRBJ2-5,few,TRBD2,ASSFQRTSGAIQETQY
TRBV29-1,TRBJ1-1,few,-,SVEVITNTEAF
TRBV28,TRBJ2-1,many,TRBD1,ASSSTTGGVEQF
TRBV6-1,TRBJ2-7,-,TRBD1,ASSVDRGYEQY
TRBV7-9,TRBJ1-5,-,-,ASSFSHNSNQPQH
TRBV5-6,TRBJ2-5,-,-,ASSQSEGSQY
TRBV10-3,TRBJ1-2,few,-,AISRESGGYGYT
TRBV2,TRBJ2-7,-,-,ATREVTNSYEQY
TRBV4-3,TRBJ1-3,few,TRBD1,ASSQVYRDSSGNTIY
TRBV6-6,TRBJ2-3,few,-,ASSAELKGADTQY
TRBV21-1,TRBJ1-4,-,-,ASSLSPREREKLF
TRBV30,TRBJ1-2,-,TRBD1,AWGQEIQYGYT
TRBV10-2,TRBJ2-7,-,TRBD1,ASGDRGYEQY
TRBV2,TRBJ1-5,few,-,ASSVQGDNQPQH
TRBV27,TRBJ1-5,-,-,ASSLNMVQPQH
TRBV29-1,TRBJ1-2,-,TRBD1,SVERGQAQGYT
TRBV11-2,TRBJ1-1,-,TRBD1,ASSSRTGLGTEAF
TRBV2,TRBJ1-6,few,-,ASSEDGLVALH
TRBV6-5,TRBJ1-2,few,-,ASSYDLNYGYT
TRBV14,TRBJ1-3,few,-,ASSPRSHSGNTIY
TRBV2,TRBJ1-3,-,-,ASSSPGRISGNTIY
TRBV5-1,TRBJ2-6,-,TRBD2,ASSREAGANVLT